The rows below give T cell receptor beta chains drawn from one sample of a study of blood T cell repertoires in COVID-19. Profiling relied on immunoSEQ multiplex PCR, and the TCRdb table lists in-frame clones only, not all of them. The table records under 250,000 clones, 81% of them present only once. Specimen: PBMCs or T cells enriched from blood (not recorded which). The source of these receptors is a woman aged 45-59 years with acute COVID-19. The CDR3 runs from the conserved cysteine through the conserved F or W. A D gene is named only where the DNA matches it firmly. The size field is filled for only some rows; it gives once, few, many or a size class.

D gene: .; J gene: TRBJ2-5; V gene: TRBV28; clone size: .; CDR3 DNA: TGTGCCAGCAGTTTTCTAGGGGGAGAGACCCAGTACTTC; CDR3 protein: CASSFLGGETQYF
D gene: TRBD1; J gene: TRBJ2-4; V gene: TRBV7-4; clone size: .; CDR3 DNA: TGTGCCAGCAGCTTAGCCCCCCCCGGACAGGGTCCCAAAAACATTCAGTACTTC; CDR3 protein: CASSLAPPGQGPKNIQYF
D gene: TRBD2; J gene: TRBJ2-3; V gene: TRBV5-1; clone size: .; CDR3 DNA: TGCGCCAGCAGTCGCGGACTAGCGGGGGAGACAGATACGCAGTATTTT; CDR3 protein: CASSRGLAGETDTQYF
D gene: TRBD2; J gene: TRBJ2-7; V gene: TRBV28; clone size: .; CDR3 DNA: TGTGCCAGCAGTTTAATCTCACTAGCGGGAGCCTCGCAGTACTTC; CDR3 protein: CASSLISLAGASQYF
D gene: TRBD2; J gene: TRBJ2-1; V gene: TRBV28; clone size: once; CDR3 DNA: TGTGCCAGCAGCCCCAGCGGGACTAGCGGGAATGAGCAGTTCTTC; CDR3 protein: CASSPSGTSGNEQFF
D gene: TRBD1; J gene: TRBJ2-7; V gene: TRBV5-1; clone size: .; CDR3 DNA: TGCGCCAGCAGTACTTGGCAGGGGGCGGACGAGCAGTACTTC; CDR3 protein: CASSTWQGADEQYF
D gene: TRBD1; J gene: TRBJ1-3; V gene: TRBV18; clone size: .; CDR3 DNA: TGTGCCAGCTCACCACCGGAGGGGGCAGCTGGAAACACCATATATTTT; CDR3 protein: CASSPPEGAAGNTIYF
D gene: .; J gene: TRBJ2-7; V gene: TRBV6-5; clone size: .; CDR3 DNA: TGTGCCAGCAGTCGAACAGGTCCCTACGAGCAGTACTTC; CDR3 protein: CASSRTGPYEQYF
D gene: TRBD1; J gene: TRBJ1-1; V gene: TRBV28; clone size: .; CDR3 DNA: TGTGCCGGAGGTGCAGGGGGCCTCACTGAAGCTTTCTTT; CDR3 protein: CAGGAGGLTEAFF
D gene: TRBD1; J gene: TRBJ2-3; V gene: TRBV6-5; clone size: few; CDR3 DNA: TGTGCCAGCATTCGACAGGGGGAGGATACGCAGTATTTT; CDR3 protein: CASIRQGEDTQYF
D gene: .; J gene: TRBJ1-5; V gene: TRBV18; clone size: few; CDR3 DNA: TGTGCCAGCTCACCACCCCATCTGGGGGCAGTTCAGCCCCAGCATTTT; CDR3 protein: CASSPPHLGAVQPQHF